This T cell receptor beta chain was captured in a study of T cell responses to AZD1222 COVID-19 vaccine listed by TCRdb under 2021. Study-level background: AZD1222 recipients given second doses at about 4 weeks or at about 12 weeks were pooled, since spike-specific TCR depth and breadth were not found to differ between the two schedules. A total of about 240 trial participants underwent TCR sequencing, of whom around 200 received two doses of AZD1222 and about 25 received two doses of the MenACWY control vaccine. Trial participants were enrolled by age into subgroups of 18-55, 56-69 and 70-plus years, and around 150, 28 and 57 TCR-sequenced participants, respectively, were included in these subgroups.

The CDR3 regions of human TCRbeta chains were analyzed by immunosequencing. The authors' analysis ran thus. Repertoire TCRs were checked for matches against a reference library of SARS-CoV-2-specific TCRs that had been generated using the MIRA antigen-specificity platform. Breadth was defined as the fraction of unique TCRs that were SARS-CoV-2-associated. Depth was defined as the fraction of total T cells that were SARS-CoV-2-associated. Using the MIRA data, each spike-specific TCR was assigned both to the spike region to which the TCR was reactive and to a CD4 or CD8 class. Log10-transformed breadth and depth values were compared by one-way ANOVA with Sidak's multiple comparisons tests. Entries here come from immuneACCESS through TCRdb and include only in-frame sequences with V and J called. Some clones fail to appear in such tables; in the studies checked, an unresolved V gene covers under half of the shortfall, and the cause of the remainder is unknown. V, J and clone size are taken as reported in that table, and D and trimming were inferred from the DNA itself. In this sample the table shows tens of thousands of clones, roughly 90% of which occur a single time. The ten largest clones capture around 3% of the sample.

From the cysteine through the phenylalanine, the CDR3 covers 13 amino acids. Only CDR3 DNA is held: 39 bases, read in frame from base 1. The junction shows trimming of 5 bases on V and 4 bases on J, plus 9 bases between the germline ends. From the germline V gene (reference sequence), CDR1 is MNHEY and CDR2 is SMNVEV. Overall results and qualifications from the work: The vaccine-associated CD4 TCRs covered the entire spike protein, and the dominant responses fell in regions 160-218 and 743-854. In the small 56-69-year group, the increase in depth fell short of significance, most likely because of low power. Reportedly, almost half of the unique spike-specific TCRs recognized epitopes lying outside the regions that are mutated in the B.1.351 and B.1.1.7 variants. Because no day 14 peak-response samples were available, the repertoires could be characterized only after the peak T cell response. Spike-specific TCR breadth and depth rose significantly after two AZD1222 doses compared with day 0 and with MenACWY recipients. Participants were mostly white British, with more females than males. The authors suggested clonal diversity may have been underestimated. Only five to seven AZD1222 recipients were SARS-CoV-2 seropositive at baseline, limiting conclusions about previously exposed vaccinees.

As to this clone: Its binding antigen is unknown. Base qualities are not at hand, and no much larger clone is one base apart.

In light of the paper, this sample's time point label describes: baseline before first vaccination. Vaccinee samples came from UK trials COV001 and COV002, including a single-blind randomized controlled phase 2/3 trial of AZD1222 (ChAdOx1 nCoV-19) in healthy adults. For TCRbeta chain sequencing, PBMC samples were collected from trial participants at day 0 and at day 28 after the second dose. The chain couples TRBV27 to TRBJ2-1; perhaps TRBD2 is the D gene, with 5 bases matching. This sequence originates from an adult in good health. Here the sequenced sample was peripheral blood, taken on day 0 of AZD1222 vaccination. The CDR3 loop reads CASSPGLYNEQFF. The sequence in DNA is TGTGCCAGCAGTCCCGGACTTTACAATGAGCAGTTCTTC.